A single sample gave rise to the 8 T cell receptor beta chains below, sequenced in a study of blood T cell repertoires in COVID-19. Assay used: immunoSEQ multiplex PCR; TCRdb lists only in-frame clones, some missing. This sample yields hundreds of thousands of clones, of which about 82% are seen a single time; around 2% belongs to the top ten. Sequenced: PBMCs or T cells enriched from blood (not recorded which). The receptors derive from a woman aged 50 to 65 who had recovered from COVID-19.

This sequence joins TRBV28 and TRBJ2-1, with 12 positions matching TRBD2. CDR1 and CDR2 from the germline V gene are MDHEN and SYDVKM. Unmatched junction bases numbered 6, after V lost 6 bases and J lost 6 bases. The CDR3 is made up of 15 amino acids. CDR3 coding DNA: TGTGCCAGCAGCCCTGGACTAGCGGGACTCAATGAGCAGTTCTTC. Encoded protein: CASSPGLAGLNEQFF.

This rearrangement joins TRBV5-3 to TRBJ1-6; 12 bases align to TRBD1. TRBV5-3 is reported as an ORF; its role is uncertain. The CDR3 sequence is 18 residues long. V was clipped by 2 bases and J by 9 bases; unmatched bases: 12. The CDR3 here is CARSFLWPGQGAVSPLHF. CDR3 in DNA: TGTGCCAGAAGCTTCCTGTGGCCGGGACAGGGGGCTGTTTCACCCCTCCACTTT.

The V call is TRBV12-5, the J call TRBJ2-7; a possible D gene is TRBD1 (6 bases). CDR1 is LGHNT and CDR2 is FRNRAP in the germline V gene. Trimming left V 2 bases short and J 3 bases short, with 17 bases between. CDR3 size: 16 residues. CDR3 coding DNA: TGTGCTAGTGGTTTGACCCCGACAGGTTTGGTCTACGAGCAGTACTTC. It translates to CASGLTPTGLVYEQYF.

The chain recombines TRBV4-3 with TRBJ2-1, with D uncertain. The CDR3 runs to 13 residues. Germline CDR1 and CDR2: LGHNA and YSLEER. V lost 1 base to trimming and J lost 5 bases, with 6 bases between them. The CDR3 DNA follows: TGCGCCAGCAGCCAAGTCCTAGACAATGAGCAGTTCTTC. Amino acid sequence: CASSQVLDNEQFF.

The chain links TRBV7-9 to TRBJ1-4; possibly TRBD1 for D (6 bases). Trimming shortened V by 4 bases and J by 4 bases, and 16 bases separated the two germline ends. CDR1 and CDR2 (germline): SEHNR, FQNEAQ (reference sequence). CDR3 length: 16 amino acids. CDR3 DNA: TGTGCCAGCAGCTCCCAGGGGCGGAGAGATAATGAAAAACTGTTTTTT. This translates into CASSSQGRRDNEKLFF.

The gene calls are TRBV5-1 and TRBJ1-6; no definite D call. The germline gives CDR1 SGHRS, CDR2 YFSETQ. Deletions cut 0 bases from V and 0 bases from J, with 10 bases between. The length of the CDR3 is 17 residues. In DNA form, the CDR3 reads TGCGCCAGCAGCTTGGGAGGTTCCAGCTCCTATAATTCACCCCTCCACTTT. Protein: CASSLGGSSSYNSPLHF.

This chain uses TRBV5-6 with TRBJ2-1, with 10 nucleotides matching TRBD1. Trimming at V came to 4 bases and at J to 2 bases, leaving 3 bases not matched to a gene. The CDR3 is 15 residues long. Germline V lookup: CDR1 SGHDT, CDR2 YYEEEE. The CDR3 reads CASSQGQGAYNEQFF. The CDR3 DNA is TGTGCCAGCAGCCAAGGACAGGGGGCCTACAATGAGCAGTTCTTC.

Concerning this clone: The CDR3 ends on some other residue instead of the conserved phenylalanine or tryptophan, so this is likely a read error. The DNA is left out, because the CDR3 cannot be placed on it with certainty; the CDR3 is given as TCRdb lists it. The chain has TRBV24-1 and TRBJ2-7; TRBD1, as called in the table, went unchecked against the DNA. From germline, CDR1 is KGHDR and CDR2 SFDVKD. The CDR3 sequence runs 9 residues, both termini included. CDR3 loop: CASRDRAPL.